A selection of T cell receptor beta chains follows, all from one sample in a study of graft-versus-host responses after intestinal transplantation. These TCRs are of unknown antigen specificity. TCRdb's table, derived via immunoSEQ multiplex PCR, lists solely in-frame clones and lacks some. The sample lists some 50,000 clones, less than 85% occurring once. This specimen consisted of unstimulated CD4+ T cells sorted from spleen or lymph node cells, obtained before transplant. These receptor sequences come from a human donor who was the organ donor for an intestinal transplant. CDR3s include the opening cysteine and the closing phenylalanine or tryptophan. Fields, in order: CDR3 DNA, CDR3 protein, D gene, V gene, clone size, J gene. D genes are given only for firm matches. Only part of the rows carry a size: once, few, many, or a class if the clone is expanded.

TGCGCCAGCAGTGAAGGTCTAGCGGGGGGGATAGAGACCCAGTACTTC	CASSEGLAGGIETQYF	TRBD2	TRBV10-2	NA	TRBJ2-5
TGTGCCAGCAGCGACCTGGCGGGGGTTGGGAACACTGAAGCTTTCTTT	CASSDLAGVGNTEAFF	NA	TRBV4-2	NA	TRBJ1-1
TGTGCCAGCAGCTTACAGCAGGGCAATCAGCCCCAGCATTTT	CASSLQQGNQPQHF	NA	TRBV7-8	NA	TRBJ1-5
TGCGCCAGCAGTCTCCGGACCTCGGGGGAGCCCCAGTACTTC	CASSLRTSGEPQYF	NA	TRBV10-2	NA	TRBJ2-5
TGTGCCTGGACCCACCCCACTAGCGGGGGCTACTACGAGCAGTACTTC	CAWTHPTSGGYYEQYF	TRBD2	TRBV30	NA	TRBJ2-7
TGCGCCAGCAGCTTGAGCAGGGGCCAATACAATGAGCAGTTCTTC	CASSLSRGQYNEQFF	NA	TRBV5-1	once	TRBJ2-1
TGTGCCAGCAGTTATGGATCTGGGGGCCGTAGGTATGGCTACACCTTC	CASSYGSGGRRYGYTF	NA	TRBV6-5	NA	TRBJ1-2
TGTGCCAGCAGCAAATCAGGAATGGGGCGGGAGGGGTACAATGAGCAGTTCTTC	CASSKSGMGREGYNEQFF	NA	TRBV21-1	NA	TRBJ2-1
TGTGCCAGCAGCTTAGAGCGGCTGCCAGAGACCCAGTACTTC	CASSLERLPETQYF	NA	TRBV7-6	once	TRBJ2-5
TGTGCCAGCAGCTTACAGGGGGCGAACACTGAAGCTTTCTTT	CASSLQGANTEAFF	TRBD1	TRBV7-2	NA	TRBJ1-1
TGCGCCAGCAGCCCAGCCTGGGTGGGGAGCTATGGCTACACCTTC	CASSPAWVGSYGYTF	NA	TRBV5-4	NA	TRBJ1-2
TGTGCCAGCAGTTACCGGACAGCGGGGAATGAGCAGTTCTTC	CASSYRTAGNEQFF	NA	TRBV6-5	NA	TRBJ2-1
TGCGCCAGCAGCTTGGTTAATGGTGCGCAGTTCTTC	CASSLVNGAQFF	NA	TRBV5-1	NA	TRBJ2-1
TGCAGTGCTGACAGGGGCGAGCAGTACTTC	CSADRGEQYF	TRBD1	TRBV20-1	NA	TRBJ2-7
TGCGCCAGCAGCGCCAGCGGGAGTGAAGAGACCCAGTACTTC	CASSASGSEETQYF	TRBD2	TRBV5-1	NA	TRBJ2-5
TGTGCCAGCAGTGCCCAGGGGGTTGAAAAACTGTTTTTT	CASSAQGVEKLFF	TRBD1	TRBV25-1	NA	TRBJ1-4
TGTGCCAGCAGCTTAAGGGCCCTCGATGGCTACACCTTC	CASSLRALDGYTF	NA	TRBV7-9	NA	TRBJ1-2
TGTGCCAGCCAAGCCGGGATCACAGATACGCAGTATTTT	CASQAGITDTQYF	NA	TRBV2	NA	TRBJ2-3
TGCGCCAGCAGCCAAATCGGGGACAGCTATGGCTACACCTTC	CASSQIGDSYGYTF	TRBD1	TRBV4-1	NA	TRBJ1-2
TGTGCCTGGAGGCCGAGACTCAACACCGGGGAGCTGTTTTTT	CAWRPRLNTGELFF	NA	TRBV30	once	TRBJ2-2
TGCGCCAGCAGCCAAGACAGGGAAAAACTGTTTTTT	CASSQDREKLFF	NA	TRBV4-3	NA	TRBJ1-4
TGCGCCAGCAGCTTACCGGGACAGGGTGGTGAGCAGTTCTTC	CASSLPGQGGEQFF	TRBD1	TRBV5-1	NA	TRBJ2-1
TGTGCCAGCTCACCACAGTCGGGGGGGTCCACAGATACGCAGTATTTT	CASSPQSGGSTDTQYF	TRBD2	TRBV18	NA	TRBJ2-3
TGTGCCAGCTCACCGGGGGTAGCGGGAGGCCAAGAGACCCAGTACTTC	CASSPGVAGGQETQYF	TRBD2	TRBV18	NA	TRBJ2-5
TGTGCCAGCAGTGAATTGGGGGAATCACCCCTCCACTTT	CASSELGESPLHF	NA	TRBV25-1	NA	TRBJ1-6
TGTGCCAGCAGTGGAAAAGGGATAAGCTCACCCCTCCACTTT	CASSGKGISSPLHF	NA	TRBV25-1	NA	TRBJ1-6
TGCGCCAGCAGCCAAGGCCTGGGACTAGCGGGAGAGAGTGAGCAGTTCTTC	CASSQGLGLAGESEQFF	TRBD2	TRBV4-1	NA	TRBJ2-1
TGTGCCAGCAGGACCCTAGCGGGTAGGGGTGAGCAGTTCTTC	CASRTLAGRGEQFF	TRBD2	TRBV2	few	TRBJ2-1
TGTGCCAGCAGCTCAACCTACGAGCAGTACTTC	CASSSTYEQYF	NA	TRBV11-3	NA	TRBJ2-7
TGTGCCAGCAGTTTACAGGGGAGCTATGGCTACACCTTC	CASSLQGSYGYTF	NA	TRBV28	NA	TRBJ1-2
TGTGCCAGTAGTATTGCAGGGGCGGAAAACTATGGCTACACCTTC	CASSIAGAENYGYTF	NA	TRBV19	once	TRBJ1-2
TGCGCCAGCAGCCAAGATCTAGCGGGGGGGTACGAGCAGTACTTC	CASSQDLAGGYEQYF	TRBD2	TRBV4-3	NA	TRBJ2-7
TGTGCCTGGGGCCCTTCGGATCAGCCCCAGCATTTT	CAWGPSDQPQHF	NA	TRBV30	NA	TRBJ1-5
TGTGCCAGTAGTCCAGAATCGAGCAATCAGCCCCAGCATTTT	CASSPESSNQPQHF	NA	TRBV19	NA	TRBJ1-5
TGTGCCAGCAGGGATAGGTCCTACGAGCAGTACTTC	CASRDRSYEQYF	NA	TRBV2	NA	TRBJ2-7
TGCGCCAGCAGCCAAAACCGGGACAGACCCTACAATGAGCAGTTCTTC	CASSQNRDRPYNEQFF	TRBD1	TRBV4-3	NA	TRBJ2-1
TGTGCCATCAGTGATGTAAATCTGCTCTCTGGAAACACCATATATTTT	CAISDVNLLSGNTIYF	NA	TRBV10-3	NA	TRBJ1-3